The TCR beta chain described here comes from a study of blood T cells in healthy people across ages. Study observations and caveats: Comparison with aged donors showed that long-lived donors had more naive CD4+ cells and higher diversity. Unsorted PBMC material precluded a definitive naive versus antigen-experienced comparison.

With regard to this clonotype: Its antigen remains unidentified. Mismatch with germline at one junction end may stem from a read error.

In germline, CDR1 is SQVTM, CDR2 ANQGSEA. This CDR3 region has 13 residues. With a J-beta primer mix and a sample-barcoded 5' primer, a second PCR ran 7 to 11 cycles. One entry per CDR3 protein results from TCRdb running MiXCR on the 5' RACE reads. The table has 1.8 million or so distinct CDR3 sequences, 39% seen once. Total RNA, at least 6 micrograms per sample, was extracted from PBMCs. The chain links TRBV29-1 to TRBJ2-7, with D tentatively TRBD2 (6 bases). This clonotype was obtained from a human donor in good health. The sequencing input was blood. The CDR3 DNA sequence: TGCAACGTTTCGGAGGGCTGGGTTTACGAGCAGTACTTC. Amino acid sequence: CNVSEGWVYEQYF.